These 23 T cell receptor beta chains were sequenced from one sample in a study of blood T cell repertoires in COVID-19. Produced via immunoSEQ multiplex PCR; TCRdb's table is partial and in-frame only. The sample records under 300,000 clones, about 91% being singletons. The sequencing input was PBMCs or T cells enriched from blood (not recorded which). The receptors shown here come from a human donor in a cohort exposed to, infected with or recovered from COVID-19 (not recorded which). The donor label of this sample is uncertain.

The V and J genes are TRBV28 and TRBJ2-1; TRBD1 matches 8 bases. V trimming: 1 base; J trimming: 5 bases; junction bases outside the gene matches: 10. The germline V gene has CDR1 MDHEN and CDR2 SYDVKM. The CDR3 loop spans 17 amino acids. This CDR3 reads CASSLSQTGAPNNEQFF. In DNA, the CDR3 is TGTGCCAGCAGTTTATCCCAGACAGGGGCCCCAAACAATGAGCAGTTCTTC. Full variable domain (missing parts from reference TRBV28 and TRBJ2-1): DVKVTQSSRYLVKRTGEKVFLECVQDMDHENMFWYRQDPGLGLRLIYFSYDVKMKEKGDIPEGYSVSREKKERFSLILESASTNQTSMYLCASSLSQTGAPNNEQFFGPGTRLTVL.

This sequence joins TRBV5-1 and TRBJ1-1, with 7 bases identical to TRBD1. V dropped 3 bases and J dropped 6; count of bases not matched to a gene: 5. CDR1 SGHRS and CDR2 YFSETQ come from the germline V gene. The CDR3 is 13 amino acids. CDR3 sequence reads: CASSSQDRSEAFF. The CDR3 DNA sequence: TGCGCCAGCAGCTCCCAGGACAGGTCTGAAGCTTTCTTT. The whole variable domain, remainder taken from reference TRBV5-1 and TRBJ1-1, is KAGVTQTPRYLIKTRGQQVTLSCSPISGHRSVSWYQQTPGQGLQFLFEYFSETQRNKGNFPGRFSGRQFSNSRSEMNVSTLELGDSALYLCASSSQDRSEAFFGQGTRLTVV.

The chain recombines TRBV4-1 with TRBJ2-7; D unclear. Germline CDR1 MGHRA, CDR2 YSYEKL. This CDR3 is 13 amino acids long. The V end was cut by 1 base, the J end by 1 base, with 5 bases between. The CDR3 reads CASSQGLSYEQYF. The CDR3 coding sequence is TGCGCCAGCAGCCAAGGGCTTTCCTACGAGCAGTACTTC.

This chain connects TRBV2 to TRBJ2-7, with 8 bases lining up with TRBD1. V lost 4 bases and J lost 6; bases outside the gene matches: 5. Germline CDR1 reads SNHLY; CDR2 reads FYNNEI. CDR3 length equals 13 residues. CDR3 sequence: CASSVLDRGEQYF. CDR3 sequence (DNA): TGTGCCAGCAGTGTCTTAGACAGGGGCGAGCAGTACTTC.

This clone was observed a few times. The chain is built from TRBV7-9 and TRBJ2-2; D uncertain. This CDR3 region has 11 residues. Trimming removed 5 bases from V and 6 bases from J, with 4 bases in between. Germline V gene sequence: CDR1 SEHNR, CDR2 FQNEAQ (reference sequence). CDR3 region: CASSQAGELFF. CDR3 DNA: TGTGCCAGCAGCCAGGCCGGGGAGCTGTTTTTT.

Details on this clone: Relative to the germline gene, one junction end is altered; a read error may explain this. This chain links TRBV3-1 (or the pseudogene TRBV3-2) with TRBJ2-3; D might be TRBD1 (5 bases). The CDR3 totals 16 residues. Germline V gene data show CDR1 as LGHDT and CDR2 as YNNKEL (reference sequence). CDR3 sequence: CARSQKMGHHTDTQYF. CDR3 bases: TGTGCCAGAAGCCAAAAGATGGGGCACCACACAGATACGCAGTATTTT.

V is TRBV7-9 and J is TRBJ2-7; D call uncertain. The V gene lost 1 base and the J gene lost 6 bases, with 13 bases spanning the gap. This CDR3 contains 14 residues. Germline values: CDR1 SEHNR, CDR2 FQNEAQ (reference sequence). This chain's CDR3 is CASSLDFIPFEQYF. In DNA, the CDR3 is TGTGCCAGCAGCTTAGACTTCATCCCCTTCGAGCAGTACTTC.

The chain is built from TRBV7-9 and TRBJ1-1; TRBD1 agrees at 10 bases. CDR1 and CDR2 (germline): SEHNR, FQNEAQ (reference sequence). The trim removed 6 bases at V and 1 base at J, leaving 5 bases unmatched. This CDR3 has 15 amino acids. CDR3 protein: CASRPTGGKNTEAFF. CDR3 DNA sequence: TGTGCCAGCAGGCCGACAGGGGGCAAGAACACTGAAGCTTTCTTT.

This clone was picked up one time. V is TRBV4-3 and J is TRBJ1-1, with 9 bases lining up with TRBD1. Per germline, CDR1 LGHNA and CDR2 YSLEER. V lost 1 base and J lost 11; bases outside the gene matches: 11. The CDR3 is made up of 15 amino acids. In DNA, the CDR3 is TGCGCCAGCAGCCAAGTAAATTGGGACAGGGCGGTCGCTTTCTTT. Amino acid sequence: CASSQVNWDRAVAFF.

The chain joins TRBV13 to TRBJ1-1; tentative D call: TRBD1 (6 bases). The germline V gene has CDR1 PRHDT and CDR2 FYEKMQ (reference sequence). The length of the CDR3 is 18 residues. V was shortened by 4 bases and J by 0 bases, with 21 bases between the two germline ends. CDR3 protein: CASSYRQAGAGLNTEAFF. The CDR3 DNA reads TGTGCCAGCAGCTACAGACAGGCAGGGGCTGGGCTGAACACTGAAGCTTTCTTT.

The gene calls are TRBV19 and TRBJ1-4; maybe TRBD1 (6 bases). The CDR3 runs 13 residues. With 5 bases removed from V and 4 bases from J, the gap between germline ends came to 8 bases. Germline CDR1 LNHDA, CDR2 SQIVND (reference sequence). DNA for the CDR3: TGTGCCAGTAGTGGCAGGGGTAATGAAAAACTGTTTTTT. It is translated as CASSGRGNEKLFF.

The V and J genes are TRBV20-1 and TRBJ1-2; D is undetermined. The V and J ends lost 3 bases and 1 base respectively, with 9 bases between them. Germline CDR1 and CDR2: DFQATT and SNEGSKA (reference sequence). The CDR3 runs to 13 residues. The CDR3 DNA reads as TGCAGTGCTAGTACCATACATAACTATGGCTACACCTTC. It specifies CSASTIHNYGYTF.

The rearrangement uses TRBV5-4 and TRBJ2-5, with 7 bases lining up with TRBD2. Germline trimming cut 0 bases from V and 9 bases from J; bases unmatched to any gene: 5. The CDR3 is 13 residues long. The germline V gene has CDR1 SGHNT and CDR2 YYREEE (reference sequence). The CDR3 reads CASSLDAGVAQYF. In nucleotides, the CDR3 is TGTGCCAGCAGCTTGGATGCGGGGGTGGCCCAGTACTTC. Combining the CDR3 with reference TRBV5-4 and TRBJ2-5 gives the whole variable domain ETGVTQSPTHLIKTRGQQVTLRCSSQSGHNTVSWYQQALGQGPQFIFQYYREEENGRGNFPPRFSGLQFPNYSSELNVNALELDDSALYLCASSLDAGVAQYFGPGTRLLVL.

This clone appeared once. J is TRBJ2-7 and V is TRBV6-5; weak D call: TRBD1 (5 bases). The V and J ends lost 4 bases and 4 bases respectively, with 14 bases between them. Germline V gene data show CDR1 as MNHEY and CDR2 as SVGAGI. The CDR3 totals 14 residues. CDR3 in DNA: TGTGCCAGCAGTTCCCAGGCTAGGGGTTACGAGCAGTACTTC. This translates into CASSSQARGYEQYF.

J is TRBJ1-2 and V is TRBV6-5; a weak D match, TRBD1 (5 bases). Germline values: CDR1 MNHEY, CDR2 SVGAGI. This CDR3 has 15 amino acids. The V gene lost 6 bases and the J gene lost 4 bases, with 18 bases spanning the gap. CDR3 amino acids: CASRHLPTVSYGYTF. The CDR3 DNA sequence: TGTGCCAGCAGACACCTTCCGACAGTAAGCTATGGCTACACCTTC.

The CDR3 region has the DNA TGTGCCAGTAGTATAACCCGAGGGGGCTCCGGAAACACCATATATTTT. Translating gives CASSITRGGSGNTIYF. V gene TRBV19 combines with J gene TRBJ1-3; the match to TRBD1 covers 7 bases. Germline V gene sequence: CDR1 LNHDA, CDR2 SQIVND (reference sequence). Losses at the gene ends were 2 bases for V and 4 bases for J; bases not matched to a gene: 8. This CDR3 has 16 residues.

V gene TRBV9 combines with J gene TRBJ1-1; 11 bases map to TRBD1. The CDR3 is 17 amino acids. The germline CDR1 and CDR2 sequences are SGDLS and YYNGEE. V trimming: 4 bases; J trimming: 3 bases; junction bases outside the gene matches: 11. The DNA of the CDR3 is TGTGCCAGCAGCCCACGGACAGGGGGCTTGTGGGACACTGAAGCTTTCTTT. This translates into CASSPRTGGLWDTEAFF. The variable domain in full, with the rest retrieved from reference TRBV9 and TRBJ1-1, is DSGVTQTPKHLITATGQRVTLRCSPRSGDLSVYWYQQSLDQGLQFLIQYYNGEERAKGNILERFSAQQFPDLHSELNLSSLELGDSALYFCASSPRTGGLWDTEAFFGQGTRLTVV.

The V call is TRBV2, the J call TRBJ2-2; 7 bases match TRBD2. The CDR3 consists of 17 residues. With 0 bases clipped from V and 0 bases from J, the junction kept 4 bases outside the gene matches. Germline V gives CDR1 SNHLY, CDR2 FYNNEI. The CDR3 DNA follows: TGTGCCAGCAGTGAAGCGGGGGGGGACCCGAACACCGGGGAGCTGTTTTTT. Translation: CASSEAGGDPNTGELFF.

The chain links TRBV2 to TRBJ1-1, with unresolved D. V lost 3 bases and J lost 7, with 12 bases in between. CDR3 length: 13 amino acids. CDR1 is SNHLY, CDR2 FYNNEI, per germline. CDR3 region: CASSDFSLHEAFF. For the CDR3, the DNA is TGTGCCAGCAGTGACTTTTCACTCCATGAAGCTTTCTTT.

The chain has TRBV12-3 or TRBV12-4 and TRBJ1-1; no clear D gene. The CDR3 has 13 residues. Deletions cut 1 base from V and 7 bases from J, with 10 bases between. The CDR3: CASSLDRPIEAFF. The CDR3 region has the DNA TGTGCCAGCAGTTTAGATCGTCCTATTGAAGCTTTCTTT.

The genes are TRBV30 and TRBJ2-7; TRBD2 agrees at 7 bases. Germline loops: CDR1 GTSNPN, CDR2 SVGIG (reference sequence). CDR3 length: 13 amino acids. V dropped 3 bases and J dropped 5; count of bases not matched to a gene: 7. This CDR3 reads CAWSTHGGDEQYF. The CDR3 DNA is TGTGCCTGGAGCACCCATGGGGGGGACGAGCAGTACTTC.

The chain joins TRBV3-1 (or the pseudogene TRBV3-2) to TRBJ1-2; TRBD1 is a possible D gene (6 bases). This CDR3 is 13 amino acids long. Germline V gene lookup returns CDR1 LGHDT and CDR2 YNNKEL (reference sequence). Trimming pared 4 bases from V and 5 bases from J, leaving 11 bases between. This CDR3 is CASSPRGRYGYTF. The CDR3 DNA sequence: TGTGCCAGCAGCCCCAGGGGTAGGTATGGCTACACCTTC.

The rearrangement links TRBV7-9 to TRBJ2-7, with TRBD1 as a possible D gene (6 bases). This CDR3 region has 15 residues. Trimming left V 4 bases short and J 1 base short, with 14 bases between. Germline CDR1 reads SEHNR; CDR2 reads FQNEAQ (reference sequence). CDR3 nucleotides: TGTGCCAGCAGCTCTCAGGGGAGTCGGTCCTACGAGCAGTACTTC. It codes for CASSSQGSRSYEQYF.